These 17 T cell receptor beta chains came from one sample sequenced in a study of blood T cell repertoires in COVID-19. Clones were read by immunoSEQ multiplex PCR, and TCRdb kept only the in-frame ones, dropping some. Seen here are over 45,000 clones, around four fifths observed once, and the top ten hold about 60%. The material sequenced was peripheral blood. The source is an older man with acute or convalescent COVID-19.

V usage is TRBV25-1 and J usage is TRBJ1-2; D possibly corresponds to TRBD1 (5 bases). The CDR3 runs 13 residues. The ends were cut back, 2 bases at V and 7 bases at J, with 11 bases in the middle. CDR1 is MGHDK and CDR2 is SYGVNS in the germline V gene. The CDR3 region is CASSENRQRGYTF. The CDR3 region has the DNA TGTGCCAGCAGTGAAAACAGGCAGCGTGGCTACACCTTC.

The J gene is TRBJ2-7, the V gene TRBV7-2; TRBD2 matches 7 bases. V trimming: 1 base; J trimming: 2 bases; junction bases outside the gene matches: 5. Germline CDR1 is SGHTA and CDR2 is FQGNSA. This CDR3 comprises 15 residues. The CDR3 sequence: CASSLESGGTYEQYF. In nucleotides, the CDR3 is TGTGCCAGCAGCTTAGAGTCGGGGGGAACCTACGAGCAGTACTTC.

The V gene is TRBV18, the J gene TRBJ2-1; 12 nucleotides agree with TRBD1. Germline CDR1 KGHSH, CDR2 LQKENI. J was trimmed by 9 bases and V by 5 bases; bases with no gene match: 5. The CDR3 is 14 amino acids. The CDR3 here is CASSAGTGGGEQFF. CDR3 DNA sequence: TGTGCCAGCTCAGCCGGGACAGGGGGCGGTGAGCAGTTCTTC.

The rearrangement uses TRBV14 and TRBJ2-6; possibly TRBD1 for D (6 bases). Trimming took 4 bases from V and 0 from J, leaving 13 bases between them. The CDR3 is 17 amino acids. CDR1 SGHDN and CDR2 FVKESK come from the germline V gene. The CDR3: CASSLRTADSGANVLTF. CDR3 nucleotides: TGTGCCAGCAGCCTGCGGACAGCCGACTCTGGGGCCAACGTCCTGACTTTC.

V is TRBV5-8 and J is TRBJ2-3; D might be TRBD1 (5 bases). Between the trimmed V and J ends, which lost 4 bases and 3 bases, there was a span of 15 bases. The CDR3 sequence is 15 residues long. In germline, CDR1 is SGHTS, CDR2 YDEGEE. The CDR3 coding sequence is TGTGCCAGCAGCCAGGGCCAAGTTGAAACAGATACGCAGTATTTT. Translated, it gives CASSQGQVETDTQYF.

V and J are TRBV6-4 and TRBJ1-6; 11 bases map to TRBD1. After removal of 3 bases from V and 10 bases from J, the junction contained 5 bases not matched to a gene. The CDR3 totals 15 residues. Germline V gene sequence: CDR1 MRHNA, CDR2 SNTAGT. CDR3 region: CASSEVGQGGSPLHF. The CDR3 region has the DNA TGTGCCAGCAGTGAGGTGGGACAGGGGGGATCACCCCTCCACTTT.

This sequence joins TRBV7-2 and TRBJ2-5; possible D gene TRBD1, 5 bases. CDR1 SGHTA and CDR2 FQGNSA come from the germline V gene. Trimming shortened V by 4 bases and J by 13 bases, and 19 bases separated the two germline ends. CDR3 size: 13 residues. CDR3 DNA sequence: TGTGCCAGCAGCTCACCCCAAGGGGTGGGAAGGTACTTC. It is translated as CASSSPQGVGRYF.

Comment on this clone: In the same sample, other DNA sequences code for this CDR3. The chain couples TRBV5-1 to TRBJ1-2; 7 nucleotides line up with TRBD1. Trimming at V came to 5 bases and at J to 6 bases, leaving 7 bases not matched to a gene. This CDR3 is 13 amino acids long. Germline-derived CDR1 and CDR2 are SGHRS and YFSETQ. The CDR3 loop reads CASSGRGVDGYTF. DNA for the CDR3: TGCGCCAGCAGTGGCAGGGGGGTAGATGGCTACACCTTC.

The J gene is TRBJ1-5, the V gene TRBV2; 8 nucleotides match TRBD1. Looked up from germline, CDR1 is SNHLY and CDR2 is FYNNEI. The V gene end was trimmed by 6 bases and the J gene end by 15 bases; junction bases not matched to a gene: 13. There are 13 residues in the CDR3. CDR3 bases: TGTGCCAGCAGCTTAGACAGGGGCGGGCAGGGGCATTTT. It specifies CASSLDRGGQGHF.

This chain connects TRBV7-9 to TRBJ2-6, with 9 positions matching TRBD1. Trimming at V came to 3 bases and at J to 2 bases, leaving 5 bases not matched to a gene. Germline lookup yields CDR1 SEHNR and CDR2 FQNEAQ (reference sequence). The CDR3 has 17 residues. CDR3 sequence: CASSLGQGLTGANVLTF. The CDR3 DNA reads TGTGCCAGCAGCTTGGGACAGGGTCTAACTGGGGCCAACGTCCTGACTTTC.

The chain couples TRBV9 to TRBJ2-2, with D unclear. The CDR3 consists of 15 residues. From germline, CDR1 is SGDLS and CDR2 YYNGEE. Trimming left V 0 bases short and J 6 bases short, with 12 bases between. The CDR3 DNA sequence: TGTGCCAGCAGCGTAGATGCAGGCCAGGCCGGGGAGCTGTTTTTT. Encoded protein: CASSVDAGQAGELFF.

This sequence joins TRBV10-1 and TRBJ1-5; 8 bases line up with TRBD1. The CDR3 length is 15 residues. The germline V gene encodes CDR1 WNHNN and CDR2 SYGVQD (reference sequence). V shed 6 bases and J 4 bases; nucleotides not matched to a gene: 8. CDR3: CASRGGQGPNQPQHF. The CDR3 DNA reads as TGCGCCAGCAGGGGAGGACAGGGCCCGAATCAGCCCCAGCATTTT.

The chain is built from TRBV15 and TRBJ1-2, with D unclear. The CDR3 sequence is 13 residues long. Trimming cost V 5 bases and J 1 base, with 8 bases left between them. Germline loops: CDR1 LNHNV, CDR2 YYDKDF (reference sequence). CDR3 protein: CATSAGSNYGYTF. CDR3 nucleotide sequence: TGTGCCACCAGCGCCGGGAGTAACTATGGCTACACCTTC.

The rearrangement links TRBV19 to TRBJ1-4, with D perhaps matching TRBD1 (5 bases). CDR3 length equals 13 residues. The V gene lost 0 bases and the J gene lost 10 bases, with 9 bases spanning the gap. Per germline, CDR1 LNHDA and CDR2 SQIVND (reference sequence). CDR3 sequence reads: CASSIERGGKLFF. The CDR3 DNA sequence: TGTGCCAGTAGTATAGAGAGGGGAGGAAAACTGTTTTTT.

The chain joins TRBV6-6 to TRBJ1-1; D perhaps matches TRBD1 (5 bases). The germline V gene encodes CDR1 MNHNY and CDR2 SVGAGI (reference sequence). The CDR3 runs 16 residues. V was shortened by 5 bases and J by 2 bases, with 18 bases between the two germline ends. CDR3 amino acids: CASSAPPGLDNTEAFF. CDR3 nucleotide sequence: TGTGCCAGCAGTGCCCCACCGGGACTGGATAACACTGAAGCTTTCTTT.

This clone was picked up one time. The rearrangement links TRBV9 to TRBJ2-3; 13 bases match TRBD2. With 0 bases clipped from V and 3 bases from J, the junction kept 10 bases outside the gene matches. The CDR3 has 19 amino acids. CDR1 is SGDLS and CDR2 is YYNGEE in the germline V gene. CDR3 in DNA: TGTGCCAGCAGCGTAGCTACGGGAACTAGCGGGAGGGTTACAGATACGCAGTATTTT. It encodes CASSVATGTSGRVTDTQYF.

This sequence joins TRBV7-2 and TRBJ1-2; 8 bases are shared with TRBD1. This CDR3 spans 15 amino acids. CDR1 and CDR2 from the germline V gene are SGHTA and FQGNSA. V was clipped by 2 bases and J by 0 bases; unmatched bases: 2. The CDR3 sequence is CASSLRTGSNYGYTF. In nucleotides, the CDR3 is TGTGCCAGCAGCTTAAGGACAGGGTCTAACTATGGCTACACCTTC.